What follows are 12 T cell receptor beta chains derived from one specimen sequenced in a study of OX40 agonist ivuxolimab in advanced cancers. Using immunoSEQ multiplex PCR, the repertoire was profiled, and TCRdb retains in-frame clones only, with some absent. The sample has roughly 53,000 clones; about 94% are singletons. This specimen consisted of CD4+ or CD8+ T cells sorted from blood, obtained in a trial of the OX40 agonist ivuxolimab. Source of these receptors: an adult with an advanced solid tumor such as melanoma, head and neck, liver or kidney cancer.

The rearrangement joins TRBV15 to TRBJ1-4; a weak D match, TRBD1 (5 bases). Trimming cost V 0 bases and J 9 bases, with 14 bases left between them. The CDR3 has 15 amino acids. The germline gives CDR1 LNHNV, CDR2 YYDKDF (reference sequence). The CDR3 DNA reads as TGTGCCACCAGCAGAGATTGGCAGGGAGGCAAAAAACTGTTTTTT. Translation gives CATSRDWQGGKKLFF.

This clone is labeled medium-sized (0.01 to 0.1%). The V gene is TRBV28, the J gene TRBJ1-1; D not resolved. The V end lost 7 bases, the J end lost 0 bases, and 18 bases lay between the germline ends. CDR3 size: 16 residues. Germline V lookup: CDR1 MDHEN, CDR2 SYDVKM. CDR3 nucleotide sequence: TGTGCCAGCACGTTCCCTCCCGGTTACATGAACACTGAAGCTTTCTTT. It encodes CASTFPPGYMNTEAFF. Complete variable domain (other parts from reference TRBV28 and TRBJ1-1): DVKVTQSSRYLVKRTGEKVFLECVQDMDHENMFWYRQDPGLGLRLIYFSYDVKMKEKGDIPEGYSVSREKKERFSLILESASTNQTSMYLCASTFPPGYMNTEAFFGQGTRLTVV.

V and J are TRBV19 and TRBJ2-5; TRBD2 agrees at 9 bases. Germline V lookup: CDR1 LNHDA, CDR2 SQIVND (reference sequence). V trimming: 3 bases; J trimming: 4 bases; junction bases outside the gene matches: 6. This CDR3 comprises 15 residues. In DNA form, the CDR3 reads TGTGCCAGTAGTATGTTAGCGGGAGACGGAGAGACCCAGTACTTC. Translation gives CASSMLAGDGETQYF.

The genes are TRBV5-4 and TRBJ2-1, with 12 bases matching TRBD2. The CDR3 runs 15 residues. CDR1 and CDR2 from the germline V gene are SGHNT and YYREEE (reference sequence). J gave up 9 bases and V 1 base, and 5 bases lay outside the gene matches. The CDR3 region has the DNA TGTGCCAGCAGCTTGTCACTAGCGGGAGGAGGTGAGCAGTTCTTC. Encoded protein: CASSLSLAGGGEQFF.

The sample holds one count of this clone. This rearrangement joins TRBV27 to TRBJ1-5; D unresolved. Germline V gives CDR1 MNHEY, CDR2 SMNVEV (reference sequence). Trimming took 4 bases from V and 0 from J, leaving 4 bases between them. This CDR3 contains 13 residues. For the CDR3, the DNA is TGTGCCAGCAGTTCCCTTAGCAATCAGCCCCAGCATTTT. Amino acids: CASSSLSNQPQHF.

The V gene is TRBV4-2, the J gene TRBJ2-5; D unresolved. The V gene's germline CDR1 is LGHNA and CDR2 YNFKEQ. The V and J ends lost 2 bases and 7 bases respectively, with 17 bases between them. The CDR3 spans 15 residues. The CDR3 DNA reads as TGTGCCAGCAGCCAAATTACCGGACCCCCAGGGACCCAGTACTTC. Encoded protein: CASSQITGPPGTQYF.

This clone occurred a few times. The gene calls are TRBV27 and TRBJ2-5; 9 bases line up with TRBD1. J gave up 4 bases and V 6 bases, and 6 bases lay outside the gene matches. This CDR3 comprises 14 residues. Per the germline V gene, CDR1 is MNHEY and CDR2 is SMNVEV (reference sequence). This CDR3 reads CASSLTGGGETQYF. The CDR3, as DNA: TGTGCCAGCAGCTTGACAGGGGGGGGAGAGACCCAGTACTTC.

The V and J genes are TRBV4-3 and TRBJ1-3, with D tentatively TRBD1 (6 bases). Germline loops: CDR1 LGHNA, CDR2 YSLEER. The CDR3 covers 16 residues. The V and J ends lost 0 bases and 3 bases respectively, with 12 bases between them. The CDR3 reads CASSQERGGIGNTIYF. In DNA form, the CDR3 reads TGCGCCAGCAGCCAAGAAAGAGGGGGGATTGGAAACACCATATATTTT.

The chain is built from TRBV6-5 and TRBJ2-1; D remains unclear. Looked up from germline, CDR1 is MNHEY and CDR2 is SVGAGI. The V end lost 6 bases, the J end lost 6 bases, and 6 bases lay between the germline ends. The CDR3 runs to 11 residues. CDR3 in amino acids: CASSTGNEQFF. In DNA form, the CDR3 reads TGTGCCAGCAGCACGGGCAATGAGCAGTTCTTC.

The chain links TRBV19 to TRBJ2-1, with D uncertain. Germline CDR1 is LNHDA and CDR2 is SQIVND (reference sequence). Trimming stripped 2 bases from V and 4 bases from J, with 6 bases between. The CDR3 has 13 residues. The CDR3 protein is CASSITSYNEQFF. The CDR3 coding sequence is TGTGCCAGTAGTATAACTTCATACAATGAGCAGTTCTTC.

The chain links TRBV28 to TRBJ2-3; TRBD1 agrees at 8 bases. The CDR3 contains 14 residues. J was trimmed by 5 bases and V by 8 bases; bases with no gene match: 9. Germline V gives CDR1 MDHEN, CDR2 SYDVKM. The CDR3: CASYTTGAGDTQYF. In DNA form, the CDR3 reads TGTGCCAGCTATACGACAGGGGCCGGAGATACGCAGTATTTT.

This clone was found once. The chain has TRBV7-9 and TRBJ2-2, with 13 bases lining up with TRBD2. V gave up 5 bases and J gave up 3 bases; unmatched junction bases: 6. This CDR3 is built from 17 residues. Germline lookup yields CDR1 SEHNR and CDR2 FQNEAQ (reference sequence). The CDR3: CASSPGTSGTYTGELFF. CDR3 bases: TGTGCCAGCAGCCCTGGGACTAGCGGGACGTACACCGGGGAGCTGTTTTTT.